These 21 T cell receptor beta chains were all obtained from the same sample, sequenced in a study of blood T cells in healthy people across ages. Together with a sample-barcoded 5' primer, a J-beta primer mix was included in a second PCR lasting 7 to 11 cycles. TCRdb re-analysed the 5' RACE reads in MiXCR, keeping a single row per CDR3 protein. This table has some 1.1 million distinct CDR3 sequences, approximately 38% appearing once. The sample consisted of blood. These receptor sequences come from a man younger than 35 in good health.

CDR3 nucleotide sequence: TGTGCCAGCAGCTTAGGCCTGAAGGACTCCTACGAGCAGTACTTC. Its protein is CASSLGLKDSYEQYF. This chain links TRBV13 with TRBJ2-7; no clear D gene. Trimming pared 0 bases from V and 0 bases from J, leaving 9 bases between. The CDR3 contains 15 residues. CDR1 and CDR2 (germline): PRHDT, FYEKMQ (reference sequence).

This clonotype was observed a few times. The rearrangement uses TRBV20-1 and TRBJ2-1; 7 bases are shared with TRBD1. CDR1 is DFQATT, CDR2 SNEGSKA, per germline (reference sequence). This CDR3 has 13 residues. With 6 bases clipped from V and 9 bases from J, the junction kept 11 bases outside the gene matches. CDR3 bases: TGCAGTGCCGCACGACAGGGTGTGGGTGAGCAGTTCTTC. Translation gives CSAARQGVGEQFF.

V is TRBV6-1 and J is TRBJ1-2; D might be TRBD1 (5 bases). The CDR3 is 14 residues long. Trimming pared 1 base from V and 8 bases from J, leaving 14 bases between. Germline V gene data show CDR1 as MNHNS and CDR2 as SASEGT. The CDR3 protein is CASSEGEVGGGYTF. As DNA, the CDR3 is TGTGCCAGCAGTGAAGGGGAGGTCGGGGGAGGCTACACCTTC.

The chain couples TRBV4-2 to TRBJ1-2; D remains ambiguous. This CDR3 spans 15 amino acids. Deletions cut 0 bases from V and 2 bases from J, with 10 bases between. Per the germline V gene, CDR1 is LGHNA and CDR2 is YNFKEQ. The CDR3 region is CASSQDRHENYGYTF. CDR3 sequence (DNA): TGTGCCAGCAGCCAAGATAGACACGAGAACTATGGCTACACCTTC.

The J gene is TRBJ2-7, the V gene TRBV6-1, with 8 bases that match TRBD2. The V gene's germline CDR1 is MNHNS and CDR2 SASEGT. Losses at the gene ends were 4 bases for V and 0 bases for J; bases not matched to a gene: 17. The CDR3 sequence is 19 residues long. The CDR3 DNA sequence: TGTGCCAGCAGTGGGGTTACGATTTCCGGGCGGGGGGTCTCCTACGAGCAGTACTTC. It yields the protein CASSGVTISGRGVSYEQYF.

This clonotype was counted a few times. The chain recombines TRBV12-3 or TRBV12-4 with TRBJ2-7; TRBD1 aligns across 7 bases. The end of the DNA is better explained by TRBJ2-5, so the J call may be wrong. This CDR3 region has 12 residues. Written as DNA, the CDR3 is TGTGCCAGCACCAGGGGGAAAGAGACCCAGTACTTC. Translation gives CASTRGKETQYF.

The J gene is TRBJ1-2, the V gene TRBV24-1; 8 bases fit TRBD1. The CDR3 contains 13 residues. CDR1 and CDR2 from the germline V gene are KGHDR and SFDVKD. The V segment lost 4 bases and the J segment 8 bases; nucleotides outside the gene matches: 5. The CDR3 sequence is CATSETGERGYTF. In nucleotides, the CDR3 is TGTGCCACCAGTGAGACAGGGGAACGCGGCTACACCTTC.

A single count supports this clonotype. J is TRBJ1-2 and V is TRBV4-1; a weak D match, TRBD1 (5 bases). V was clipped by 1 base and J by 4 bases, with 13 bases between them. The CDR3 is 15 amino acids. Germline CDR1 MGHRA, CDR2 YSYEKL. The CDR3 region has the DNA TGCGCCAGCAGCCAAGTCGGAGGGACGGTCTATGGCTACACCTTC. Its translation is CASSQVGGTVYGYTF.

This clonotype was counted many times. This chain uses TRBV27 with TRBJ1-2, with D possibly matching TRBD1 (5 bases). In germline, CDR1 is MNHEY, CDR2 SMNVEV (reference sequence). The V end lost 2 bases, the J end lost 3 bases, and 10 bases lay between the germline ends. The CDR3 consists of 14 residues. The CDR3 bases are TGTGCCAGCAGTTTAGGGGACGGCCACTATGGCTACACCTTC. Translation: CASSLGDGHYGYTF.

The J gene is TRBJ2-6, the V gene TRBV4-1, with a weak D call TRBD2 (6 bases). The V end lost 0 bases, the J end lost 0 bases, and 15 bases lay between the germline ends. The CDR3 is 19 residues long. CDR1 is MGHRA, CDR2 YSYEKL, per germline. The CDR3 nucleotides are TGCGCCAGCAGCCAAGAAGGACTAAACTCAAACTCTGGGGCCAACGTCCTGACTTTC. Protein: CASSQEGLNSNSGANVLTF.

The gene calls are TRBV20-1 and TRBJ2-5; 12 bases agree with TRBD2. The CDR3 is made up of 17 amino acids. Trimming cost V 0 bases and J 5 bases; bases outside gene matches: 10. Germline CDR1 and CDR2: DFQATT and SNEGSKA (reference sequence). In DNA form, the CDR3 reads TGCAGTGCTAGAGATCGCCTAGCGGGGGGGCCTATGGAGACCCAGTACTTC. Translating gives CSARDRLAGGPMETQYF.

This clonotype was picked up a small number of times. V usage is TRBV20-1 and J usage is TRBJ2-3, with D possibly being TRBD2 (7 bases). Germline V lookup: CDR1 DFQATT, CDR2 SNEGSKA (reference sequence). CDR3 size: 15 residues. The V end lost 1 base, the J end lost 1 base, and 12 bases lay between the germline ends. CDR3 in amino acids: CSARAQGRGTDTQYF. As DNA, the CDR3 is TGCAGTGCTAGAGCCCAGGGGAGGGGCACAGATACGCAGTATTTT.

The chain carries TRBV29-1 and TRBJ2-4, with TRBD2 matching over 7 bases. V was clipped by 0 bases and J by 8 bases; unmatched bases: 4. This CDR3 is built from 13 residues. Germline assignment: CDR1 SQVTM and CDR2 ANQGSEA. The CDR3 sequence: CSVEDPSGDIQYF. CDR3 nucleotide sequence: TGCAGCGTTGAAGATCCCAGCGGGGACATTCAGTACTTC.

This sequence joins TRBV6-2 or TRBV6-3 and TRBJ2-4; the D gene is possibly TRBD2 (5 bases). The CDR3 runs 17 residues. The ends were cut back, 0 bases at V and 3 bases at J, with 15 bases in the middle. Germline CDR1 reads MNHEY; CDR2 reads SVGEGT. The CDR3 bases are TGTGCCAGCAGTTACTCGAGTGTGGCAGGAGGCAAAAACATTCAGTACTTC. Amino acid sequence: CASSYSSVAGGKNIQYF.

The rearrangement links TRBV6-6 to TRBJ1-6; D not resolved. The CDR3 is 12 residues long. Between the trimmed V and J ends, which lost 2 bases and 8 bases, there was a span of 4 bases. CDR1 is MNHNY and CDR2 is SVGAGI in the germline V gene (reference sequence). DNA of the CDR3: TGTGCCAGCAGTTACGCAGATTCACCCCTCCACTTT. It codes for CASSYADSPLHF.

V usage is TRBV5-1 and J usage is TRBJ2-3, with D unresolved. V gave up 0 bases and J gave up 0 bases, with 8 bases separating them. The CDR3 is 15 residues long. Germline lookup yields CDR1 SGHRS and CDR2 YFSETQ. The CDR3 protein is CASSLVQDSTDTQYF. The DNA for the CDR3 is TGCGCCAGCAGCTTGGTCCAGGATAGCACAGATACGCAGTATTTT.

The chain recombines TRBV27 with TRBJ2-5, with TRBD1 matching over 7 bases. This CDR3 has 15 residues. V gave up 6 bases and J gave up 5 bases; unmatched junction bases: 12. CDR1 MNHEY and CDR2 SMNVEV come from the germline V gene (reference sequence). CDR3 nucleotides: TGTGCCAGCAGCCCCCCCGACAGGGATCGTGAGACCCAGTACTTC. Encoded protein: CASSPPDRDRETQYF.

This clonotype was recorded a few times. The rearrangement uses TRBV15 and TRBJ1-4; D ambiguous. This CDR3 spans 17 amino acids. Germline CDR1 LNHNV, CDR2 YYDKDF (reference sequence). V gave up 2 bases and J gave up 0 bases, with 13 bases separating them. DNA of the CDR3: TGTGCCACCAGCAGAAATCCTGGGCCTGCAACTAATGAAAAACTGTTTTTT. Its translation is CATSRNPGPATNEKLFF.

The genes are TRBV4-1 and TRBJ1-2, with a possible D match to TRBD1 (6 bases). The V and J ends lost 0 bases and 2 bases respectively, with 10 bases between them. Germline V CDR1 and CDR2: MGHRA, YSYEKL. This CDR3 is built from 15 residues. CDR3 in DNA: TGCGCCAGCAGCCAAGAGGGGGGCCCAAACTATGGCTACACCTTC. Translation gives CASSQEGGPNYGYTF.

This clonotype was found a few times. This chain joins TRBV12-3 or TRBV12-4 and TRBJ2-7; D is unclear. The CDR3 totals 13 residues. The germline V and J ends were trimmed by 5 bases and 4 bases, with 12 bases remaining between them. The CDR3 spells CASSLGDKYEQYF. The CDR3 nucleotides are TGTGCCAGCAGTCTGGGTGATAAGTACGAGCAGTACTTC.

The rearrangement joins TRBV4-2 to TRBJ1-2; 7 bases agree with TRBD1. The germline V gene has CDR1 LGHNA and CDR2 YNFKEQ. The CDR3 runs to 15 residues. The J segment lost 4 bases and the V segment lost 0 bases, leaving 5 bases of the junction unmatched. Here the CDR3 reads CASSQDKGAVYGYTF. DNA of the CDR3: TGTGCCAGCAGCCAAGATAAGGGGGCCGTCTATGGCTACACCTTC.